This T cell receptor beta chain was obtained from a study of human T cells and chemical hapten exposure. Study in general: Subjects had 2% DPC placed on roughly 2 cm by roughly 2 cm of upper inner arm skin for sensitization. Reading of the patch tests, which applied 0.01% DPC to the upper back, occurred at 6 days. Mainly, slight library volume differences in the pool made TCR yields vary.

TCRdb independently ran MiXCR on the RACE reads; one entry per CDR3 protein. This table holds some 330,000 distinct CDR3 sequences, roughly 6% found once. V gave up 5 bases and J gave up 5 bases; unmatched junction bases: 7. Germline V gene lookup returns CDR1 SGHVS and CDR2 FQNEAQ. This CDR3 has 14 amino acids. The time point is: pre-sensitization, week 0. Described treatment: therapeutic diphenylcyclopropenone sensitization with weekly scalp DPC. Blood draws came first, before each patch test. This clonotype was detected only a few times. The chain carries TRBV7-8 and TRBJ2-5; 8 positions agree with TRBD2. This sample comprised whole blood, obtained in connection with sensitization to the hapten diphenylcyclopropenone (DPC). The sequence was collected from a woman aged 18-30 years with alopecia areata. Some clones in this sample may be carry-over from other donors' samples. CDR3 coding DNA: TGTGCCAGCAGCCCATGGACTAGCTCTGAGACCCAGTACTTC. It codes for CASSPWTSSETQYF.